The clone carrying this T cell receptor (beta chain) occurred a few times. Antigen specificity is unknown. This sample is drawn from a study of vaccination and CD4 T cells after COVID-19. About the research overall: In the control cultures, a CEFX pool, an HIV-1 Nef pool, or no peptide was supplied. Regarding the study as a whole: A nonsignificant rise from about 20 to 38 was seen in the median number of SARS-CoV-2-reactive clonotypes.

Researchers used the Oncomine TCR Beta short-read assay to sequence DNA from cultured CD4+ T cells. TCRdb ran MiXCR on the PCR reads and lists one entry per CDR3 protein. The sample lists under 20,000 distinct CDR3 sequences; about two fifths were seen once. Treatment noted: approximately nine-day PBMC culture with coronavirus spike peptide pools or control peptides (ViraFEST assay). The V gene's germline CDR1 is MNHNS and CDR2 SASEGT. Deletions cut 6 bases from V and 0 bases from J, with 12 bases between. This CDR3 comprises 16 residues. The source of this sequence is a human donor who had recovered from COVID-19. V and J are TRBV6-1 and TRBJ1-6, with D possibly being TRBD1 (6 bases). Sequencing used CD4+ T cells from blood, cultured in vitro, obtained after SARS-CoV-2 vaccination. The CDR3 is CASRRTASSYNSPLHF. The CDR3 DNA is TGTGCCAGCAGACGGACAGCTTCCTCCTATAATTCACCCCTCCACTTT.